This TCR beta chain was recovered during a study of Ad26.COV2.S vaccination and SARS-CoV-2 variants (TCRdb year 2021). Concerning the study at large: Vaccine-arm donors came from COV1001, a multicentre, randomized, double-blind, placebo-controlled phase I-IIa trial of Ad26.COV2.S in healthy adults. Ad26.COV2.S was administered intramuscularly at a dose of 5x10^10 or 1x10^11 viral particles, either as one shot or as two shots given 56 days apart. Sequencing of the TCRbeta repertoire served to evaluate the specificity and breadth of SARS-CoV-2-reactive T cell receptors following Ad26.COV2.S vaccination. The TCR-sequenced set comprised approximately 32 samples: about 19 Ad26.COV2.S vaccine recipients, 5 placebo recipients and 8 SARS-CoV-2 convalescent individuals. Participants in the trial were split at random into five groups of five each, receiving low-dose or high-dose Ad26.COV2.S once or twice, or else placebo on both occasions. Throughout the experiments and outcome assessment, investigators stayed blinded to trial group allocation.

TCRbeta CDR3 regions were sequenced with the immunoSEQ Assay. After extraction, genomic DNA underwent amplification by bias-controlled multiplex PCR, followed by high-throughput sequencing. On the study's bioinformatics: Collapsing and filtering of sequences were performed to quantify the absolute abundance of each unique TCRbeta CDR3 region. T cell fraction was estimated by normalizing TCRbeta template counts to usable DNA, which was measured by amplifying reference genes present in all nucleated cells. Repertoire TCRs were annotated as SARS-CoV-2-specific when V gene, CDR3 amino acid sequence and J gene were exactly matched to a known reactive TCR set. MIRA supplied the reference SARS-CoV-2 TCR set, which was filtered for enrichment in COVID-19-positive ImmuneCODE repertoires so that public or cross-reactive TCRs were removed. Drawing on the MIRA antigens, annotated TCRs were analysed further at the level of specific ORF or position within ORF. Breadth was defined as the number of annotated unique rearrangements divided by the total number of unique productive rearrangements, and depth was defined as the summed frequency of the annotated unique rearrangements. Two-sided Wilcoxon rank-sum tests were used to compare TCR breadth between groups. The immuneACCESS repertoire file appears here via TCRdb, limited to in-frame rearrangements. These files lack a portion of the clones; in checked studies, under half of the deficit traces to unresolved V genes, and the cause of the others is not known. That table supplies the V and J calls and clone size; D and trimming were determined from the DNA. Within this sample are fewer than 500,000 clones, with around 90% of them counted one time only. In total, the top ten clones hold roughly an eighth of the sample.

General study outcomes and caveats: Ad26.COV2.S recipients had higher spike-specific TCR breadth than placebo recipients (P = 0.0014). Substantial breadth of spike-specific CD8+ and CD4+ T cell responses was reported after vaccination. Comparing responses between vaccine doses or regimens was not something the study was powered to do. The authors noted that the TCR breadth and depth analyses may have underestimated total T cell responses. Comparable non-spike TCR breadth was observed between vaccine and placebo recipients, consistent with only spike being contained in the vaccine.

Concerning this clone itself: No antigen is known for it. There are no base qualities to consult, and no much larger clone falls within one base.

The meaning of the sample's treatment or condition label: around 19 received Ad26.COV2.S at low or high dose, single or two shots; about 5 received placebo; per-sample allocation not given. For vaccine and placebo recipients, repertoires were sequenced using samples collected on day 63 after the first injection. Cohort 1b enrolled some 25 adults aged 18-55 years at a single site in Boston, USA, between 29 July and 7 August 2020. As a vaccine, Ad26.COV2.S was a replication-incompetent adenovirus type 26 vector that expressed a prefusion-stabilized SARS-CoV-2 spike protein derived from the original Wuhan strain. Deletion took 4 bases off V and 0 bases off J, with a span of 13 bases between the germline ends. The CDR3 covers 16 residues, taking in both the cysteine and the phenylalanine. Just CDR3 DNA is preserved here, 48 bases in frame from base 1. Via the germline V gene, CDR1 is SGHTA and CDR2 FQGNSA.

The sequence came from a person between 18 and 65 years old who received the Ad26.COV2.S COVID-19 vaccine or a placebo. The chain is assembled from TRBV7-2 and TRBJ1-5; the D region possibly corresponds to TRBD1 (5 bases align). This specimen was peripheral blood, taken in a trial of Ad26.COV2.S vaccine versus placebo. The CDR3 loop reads CASSSRTSNSNQPQHF. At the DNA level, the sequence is TGTGCCAGCAGCTCTAGGACAAGTAATAGCAATCAGCCCCAGCATTTT.